Presented here are 21 T cell receptor beta chains from one specimen sequenced in a study of blood T cell repertoires in COVID-19. Here immunoSEQ multiplex PCR was the method, and the copy in TCRdb shows in-frame clones only, minus some. The profile covers under 450,000 clones, with 86% appearing a single time and 7.1% taken by the ten largest. Sample: peripheral blood. The receptors were gathered from a woman in her sixties with COVID-19, enrolled during active disease.

CDR3 protein: CASSLLNRDTGNTIYF. In DNA form, the CDR3 reads TGTGCCAGTAGCCTCCTGAACCGGGACACAGGAAACACCATATATTTT. V is TRBV19 and J is TRBJ1-3; a possible D gene is TRBD1 (6 bases). The CDR3 extends over 16 amino acids. CDR1 and CDR2 (germline): LNHDA, SQIVND (reference sequence). Trimming removed 6 bases at V and 4 bases at J, with 19 bases between.

This clone has only one observation. The chain carries TRBV18 and TRBJ1-1, with TRBD1 matching 7 bases. CDR1 KGHSH and CDR2 LQKENI come from the germline V gene. The CDR3 has 14 amino acids. Trimming took 3 bases from V and 2 from J; bases not matched to a gene: 3. The DNA of the CDR3 is TGTGCCAGCTCACCGCGGACAGGAAACACTGAAGCTTTCTTT. This encodes CASSPRTGNTEAFF.

The table lists this clone with a few counts. V and J are TRBV4-1 and TRBJ1-2, with 9 bases aligning to TRBD1. The germline V gene encodes CDR1 MGHRA and CDR2 YSYEKL. The CDR3 is 18 residues long. Losses at the gene ends were 0 bases for V and 5 bases for J; bases not matched to a gene: 13. CDR3 loop: CASSQDWDRDSLRYGYTF. CDR3 in DNA: TGCGCCAGCAGCCAAGATTGGGACAGGGATTCCTTACGATATGGCTACACCTTC.

V is TRBV6-6 and J is TRBJ2-7; 9 bases align to TRBD1. The V gene end was trimmed by 6 bases and the J gene end by 3 bases; junction bases not matched to a gene: 6. This CDR3 is 14 amino acids long. CDR1 and CDR2 from the germline V gene are MNHNY and SVGAGI (reference sequence). The CDR3 coding sequence is TGTGCCAGCAGATCCGGGACAGGGCACTACGAGCAGTACTTC. Encoded protein: CASRSGTGHYEQYF.

The rearrangement links TRBV3-1 (or the pseudogene TRBV3-2) to TRBJ2-7, with D maybe TRBD2 (7 bases). V lost 4 bases and J lost 4, with 20 bases in between. The CDR3 runs 16 residues. From germline, CDR1 is LGHDT and CDR2 YNNKEL (reference sequence). Written as DNA, the CDR3 is TGTGCCAGCAGCCGCGGGGGCAGCCTGACCGTTTACGAGCAGTACTTC. It encodes CASSRGGSLTVYEQYF.

The chain is built from TRBV11-2 and TRBJ1-3; D unresolved. Germline CDR1 SGHAT, CDR2 FQNNGV. This CDR3 has 16 residues. Deletions cut 5 bases from V and 3 bases from J, with 17 bases between. CDR3 region: CASSPPSSPSGNTIYF. CDR3 nucleotide sequence: TGTGCCAGCAGCCCACCTTCCAGTCCCAGTGGAAACACCATATATTTT.

The chain has TRBV2 and TRBJ2-4; 11 bases agree with TRBD2. The ends lost 2 bases at V and 0 bases at J; junction bases unmatched: 9. The length of the CDR3 is 19 residues. Germline assignment: CDR1 SNHLY and CDR2 FYNNEI. CDR3 region: CASSESPSGGYLAKNIQYF. The DNA for the CDR3 is TGTGCCAGCAGTGAATCGCCTAGCGGGGGGTACCTAGCCAAAAACATTCAGTACTTC. Complete variable domain (other parts from reference TRBV2 and TRBJ2-4): EPEVTQTPSHQVTQMGQEVILRCVPISNHLYFYWYRQILGQKVEFLVSFYNNEISEKSEIFDDQFSVERPDGSNFTLKIRSTKLEDSAMYFCASSESPSGGYLAKNIQYFGAGTRLSVL.

The V call is TRBV4-3, the J call TRBJ2-4; D is uncertain. This CDR3 region has 15 residues. The V gene lost 4 bases and the J gene lost 4 bases, with 14 bases spanning the gap. Looked up from germline, CDR1 is LGHNA and CDR2 is YSLEER. In DNA, the CDR3 is TGCGCCAGCAGCCCCGGAACGAGGCCTAAAAACATTCAGTACTTC. Translated: CASSPGTRPKNIQYF.

The chain joins TRBV7-9 to TRBJ1-6; maybe TRBD1 (6 bases). Trimming shortened V by 5 bases and J by 10 bases, and 12 bases separated the two germline ends. The CDR3 totals 13 residues. Germline CDR1 is SEHNR and CDR2 is FQNEAQ (reference sequence). CDR3 loop: CASSPPQGSPLHF. The CDR3 nucleotides read TGTGCCAGCAGCCCCCCACAGGGCTCACCCCTCCACTTT.

V is TRBV24-1 and J is TRBJ1-2, with 9 bases identical to TRBD1. This CDR3 has 14 amino acids. V shed 5 bases and J 8 bases; nucleotides not matched to a gene: 8. CDR1 is KGHDR, CDR2 SFDVKD, per germline. Here the CDR3 DNA reads TGTGCCACCAGTGGCCCAAGGACAGGGGTAGGCTACACCTTC. Encoded protein: CATSGPRTGVGYTF.

The chain combines TRBV6-6 with TRBJ2-1; D is possibly TRBD1 (6 bases). In germline, CDR1 is MNHNY, CDR2 SVGAGI (reference sequence). This CDR3 is built from 12 residues. V shed 7 bases and J shed 5 bases, with 9 bases lying between them. The chain's CDR3 is CASKDSNNEQFF. CDR3 bases: TGTGCCAGCAAGGACAGCAACAATGAGCAGTTCTTC.

The chain combines TRBV7-8 with TRBJ1-2; 7 positions match TRBD1. There are 17 residues in the CDR3. Germline V gene data show CDR1 as SGHVS and CDR2 as FQNEAQ. V shed 0 bases and J 4 bases; nucleotides not matched to a gene: 11. Here the CDR3 DNA reads TGTGCCAGCAGCTTAGCTACAGGGGTCCGTAGTCGCTATGGCTACACCTTC. Translated, it gives CASSLATGVRSRYGYTF. The full variable domain, completed using reference TRBV7-8 and TRBJ1-2, is GAGVSQSPRYKVAKRGQDVALRCDPISGHVSLFWYQQALGQGPEFLTYFQNEAQLDKSGLPSDRFFAERPEGSVSTLKIQRTQQEDSAVYLCASSLATGVRSRYGYTFGSGTRLTVV.

The rearrangement joins TRBV12-5 to TRBJ2-1; weak D call: TRBD2 (5 bases). The CDR3 contains 15 residues. CDR1 LGHNT and CDR2 FRNRAP come from the germline V gene. V was cut by 0 bases and J by 8 bases, with 14 bases left in between. The CDR3 loop reads CASGLVTSARDEQFF. The CDR3 coding sequence is TGTGCTAGTGGTTTGGTAACAAGCGCGCGGGATGAGCAGTTCTTC.

In the case of this clone: Other DNA sequences in the sample encode the same CDR3. The chain recombines TRBV5-1 with TRBJ2-5; D perhaps matches TRBD1 (6 bases). With 2 bases removed from V and 3 bases from J, the gap between germline ends came to 8 bases. The CDR3 loop spans 13 amino acids. Germline V gene sequence: CDR1 SGHRS, CDR2 YFSETQ. The CDR3 nucleotides read TGCGCCAGCAGCTTCCCAGGGGAAGAGACCCAGTACTTC. It translates to CASSFPGEETQYF.

This clone has a handful of counts. The V gene is TRBV23-1, the J gene TRBJ1-5, with D perhaps TRBD1 (5 bases). TRBV23-1 is an ORF; its function is uncertain. V gave up 9 bases and J gave up 7 bases, with 13 bases separating them. The CDR3 spans 12 residues. CDR3 protein: CARPGPFQPQHF. CDR3 coding DNA: TGCGCCAGGCCAGGGCCTTTCCAGCCCCAGCATTTT.

The V call is TRBV7-8, the J call TRBJ2-2; TRBD1 matches at 7 bases. This CDR3 comprises 14 residues. The germline gives CDR1 SGHVS, CDR2 FQNEAQ. With 3 bases clipped from V and 5 bases from J, the junction kept 3 bases outside the gene matches. CDR3 bases: TGTGCCAGCAGCTTCTACAGGGGAACCGGGGAGCTGTTTTTT. Translating it yields CASSFYRGTGELFF.

The chain uses TRBV19 and TRBJ1-4; a weak D match, TRBD1 (5 bases). Germline lookup yields CDR1 LNHDA and CDR2 SQIVND (reference sequence). V was pared by 3 bases and J by 7 bases, with 12 bases between. This CDR3 contains 14 residues. In nucleotides, the CDR3 is TGTGCCAGTAGTATCACAGGAAGGAGTGAAAAACTGTTTTTT. It yields the protein CASSITGRSEKLFF. Full variable domain (missing parts from reference TRBV19 and TRBJ1-4): DGGITQSPKYLFRKEGQNVTLSCEQNLNHDAMYWYRQDPGQGLRLIYYSQIVNDFQKGDIAEGYSVSREKKESFPLTVTSAQKNPTAFYLCASSITGRSEKLFFGSGTQLSVL.

The genes are TRBV7-8 and TRBJ2-1; TRBD2 matches at 7 bases. The CDR3 is 18 amino acids. From germline, CDR1 is SGHVS and CDR2 FQNEAQ. V dropped 3 bases and J dropped 0; count of bases not matched to a gene: 11. The CDR3 nucleotides are TGTGCCAGCAGCTTCCAGCGGAGGACTAGTAGCTCCTACAATGAGCAGTTCTTC. Its translation is CASSFQRRTSSSYNEQFF.

This chain joins TRBV2 and TRBJ1-2, with 8 bases that match TRBD1. The V segment lost 4 bases and the J segment 1 base; nucleotides outside the gene matches: 2. The CDR3 is 14 amino acids. Germline V CDR1 and CDR2: SNHLY, FYNNEI. Here the CDR3 reads CASSGQGRNYGYTF. For the CDR3, the DNA is TGTGCCAGCAGTGGACAGGGGCGTAACTATGGCTACACCTTC.

This chain joins TRBV6-5 and TRBJ1-1, with D possibly matching TRBD1 (6 bases). This CDR3 has 13 amino acids. CDR1 and CDR2 from the germline V gene are MNHEY and SVGAGI. V was cut by 6 bases and J by 4 bases, with 12 bases left in between. The CDR3 reads CASSQGGFTEAFF. DNA of the CDR3: TGTGCCAGCAGCCAAGGGGGATTCACTGAAGCTTTCTTT.

This chain uses TRBV4-2 with TRBJ2-5; 10 bases map to TRBD2. Germline CDR1 is LGHNA and CDR2 is YNFKEQ. J gave up 5 bases and V 2 bases, and 11 bases lay outside the gene matches. The CDR3 runs to 17 residues. CDR3 amino acids: CASSQLIAGGTGETQYF. The CDR3 DNA reads TGTGCCAGCAGCCAACTTATAGCGGGGGGAACCGGGGAGACCCAGTACTTC.